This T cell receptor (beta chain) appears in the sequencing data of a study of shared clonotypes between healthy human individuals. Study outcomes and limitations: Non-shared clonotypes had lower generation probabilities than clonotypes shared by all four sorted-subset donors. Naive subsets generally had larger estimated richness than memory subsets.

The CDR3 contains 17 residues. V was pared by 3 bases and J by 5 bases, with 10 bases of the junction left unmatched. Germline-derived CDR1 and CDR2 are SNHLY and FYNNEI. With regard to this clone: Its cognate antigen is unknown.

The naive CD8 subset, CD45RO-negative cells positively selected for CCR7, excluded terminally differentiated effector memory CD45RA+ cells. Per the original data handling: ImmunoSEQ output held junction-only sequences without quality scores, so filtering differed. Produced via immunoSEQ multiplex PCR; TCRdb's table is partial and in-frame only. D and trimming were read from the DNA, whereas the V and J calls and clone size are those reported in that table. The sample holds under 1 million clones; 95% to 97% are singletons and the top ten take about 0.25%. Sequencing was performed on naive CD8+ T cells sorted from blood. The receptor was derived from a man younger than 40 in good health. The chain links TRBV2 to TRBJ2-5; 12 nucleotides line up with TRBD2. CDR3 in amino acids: CASSDPSSGRAGETQYF. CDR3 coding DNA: TGTGCCAGCAGTGACCCGTCTAGCGGGAGGGCCGGGGAGACCCAGTACTTC.